These 5 T cell receptor beta chains originate from one sample sequenced in a study of early T cells in non-severe SARS-CoV-2 infection. TCRdb analysed the 5' RACE reads with MiXCR anew, one entry per CDR3 protein. The data show about 86,000 distinct CDR3 sequences, roughly an eighth seen once. The specimen was whole blood. Source of these receptors: an adult who was a healthcare worker with PCR-confirmed SARS-CoV-2 infection or an uninfected control (not recorded which).

The V and J genes are TRBV7-2 and TRBJ2-7; 14 bases fit TRBD2. From germline, CDR1 is SGHTA and CDR2 FQGNSA. J gave up 6 bases and V 5 bases, and 6 bases lay outside the gene matches. The CDR3 is 15 residues long. CDR3 nucleotide sequence: TGTGCCAGCAGCGCCAGACTAGCGGGAGGGGGCGAGCAGTACTTC. Its protein product is CASSARLAGGGEQYF.

This clonotype appeared a few times. This chain joins TRBV11-2 and TRBJ2-7, with D possibly being TRBD2 (6 bases). The CDR3 extends over 13 amino acids. Between the trimmed V and J ends, which lost 5 bases and 6 bases, there was a span of 14 bases. Germline CDR1 and CDR2: SGHAT and FQNNGV. As DNA, the CDR3 is TGTGCCAGCAGCGAAAACTCCGGGGGCGAGCAGTACTTC. This translates into CASSENSGGEQYF.

This clonotype showed up just a few times. CDR3 in DNA: TGTGCCAGCAGCCGGGTAGCGGGAGGGCCAGGAGAGACCCAGTACTTC. It specifies CASSRVAGGPGETQYF. The chain carries TRBV7-3 and TRBJ2-5, with 11 bases lining up with TRBD2. This CDR3 region has 16 residues. The germline gives CDR1 SGHTA, CDR2 FQGTGA. V shed 5 bases and J 4 bases; nucleotides not matched to a gene: 9.

This clonotype has just a few counts. The rearrangement uses TRBV7-9 and TRBJ2-4, with D unclear. Germline V gene lookup returns CDR1 SEHNR and CDR2 FQNEAQ (reference sequence). The V end lost 8 bases, the J end lost 0 bases, and 8 bases lay between the germline ends. CDR3 length: 13 amino acids. The CDR3 coding sequence is TGTGCCAGCGATCAGCTAGCCAAAAACATTCAGTACTTC. The encoded protein is CASDQLAKNIQYF.

This clonotype has more than one count but fewer than ten. The J gene is TRBJ1-1, the V gene TRBV11-2; D not resolved. The germline V gene has CDR1 SGHAT and CDR2 FQNNGV. The length of the CDR3 is 12 residues. Trimming removed 7 bases at V and 0 bases at J, with 6 bases between. CDR3 in DNA: TGTGCCAGCAACCCGGTGAACACTGAAGCTTTCTTT. Amino acids: CASNPVNTEAFF.